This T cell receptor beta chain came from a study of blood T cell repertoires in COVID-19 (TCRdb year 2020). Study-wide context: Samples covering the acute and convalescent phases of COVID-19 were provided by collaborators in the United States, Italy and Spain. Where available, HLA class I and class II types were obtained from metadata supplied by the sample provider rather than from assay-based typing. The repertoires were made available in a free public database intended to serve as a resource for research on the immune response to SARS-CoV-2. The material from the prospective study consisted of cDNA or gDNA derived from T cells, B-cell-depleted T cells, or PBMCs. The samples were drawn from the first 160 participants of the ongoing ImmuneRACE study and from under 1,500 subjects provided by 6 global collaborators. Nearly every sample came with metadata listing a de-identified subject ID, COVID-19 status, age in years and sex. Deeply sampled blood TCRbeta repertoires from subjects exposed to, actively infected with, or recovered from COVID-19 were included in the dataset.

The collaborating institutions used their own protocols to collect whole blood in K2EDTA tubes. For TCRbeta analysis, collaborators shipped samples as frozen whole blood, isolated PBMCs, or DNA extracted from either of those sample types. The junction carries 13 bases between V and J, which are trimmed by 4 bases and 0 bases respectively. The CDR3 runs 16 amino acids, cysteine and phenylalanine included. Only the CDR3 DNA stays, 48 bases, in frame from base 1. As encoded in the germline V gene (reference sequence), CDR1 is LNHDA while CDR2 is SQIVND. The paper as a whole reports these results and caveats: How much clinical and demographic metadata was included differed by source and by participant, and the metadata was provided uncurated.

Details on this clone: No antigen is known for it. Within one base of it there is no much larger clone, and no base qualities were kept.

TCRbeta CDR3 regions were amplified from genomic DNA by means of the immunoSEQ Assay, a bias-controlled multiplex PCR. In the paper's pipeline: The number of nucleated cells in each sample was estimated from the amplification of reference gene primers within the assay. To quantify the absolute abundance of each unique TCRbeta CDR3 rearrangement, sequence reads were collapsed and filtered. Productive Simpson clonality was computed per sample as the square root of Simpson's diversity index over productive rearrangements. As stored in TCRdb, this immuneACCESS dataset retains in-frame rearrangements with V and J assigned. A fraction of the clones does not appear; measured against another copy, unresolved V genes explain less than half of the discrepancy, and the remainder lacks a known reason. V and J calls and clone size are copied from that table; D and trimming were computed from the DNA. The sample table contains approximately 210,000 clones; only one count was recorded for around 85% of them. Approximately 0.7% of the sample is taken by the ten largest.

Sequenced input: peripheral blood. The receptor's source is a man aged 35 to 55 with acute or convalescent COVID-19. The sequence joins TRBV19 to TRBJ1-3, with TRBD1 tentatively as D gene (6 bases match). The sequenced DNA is TGTGCCAGTAGTACACCGACAGGCAACTCTGGAAACACCATATATTTT. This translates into CASSTPTGNSGNTIYF.